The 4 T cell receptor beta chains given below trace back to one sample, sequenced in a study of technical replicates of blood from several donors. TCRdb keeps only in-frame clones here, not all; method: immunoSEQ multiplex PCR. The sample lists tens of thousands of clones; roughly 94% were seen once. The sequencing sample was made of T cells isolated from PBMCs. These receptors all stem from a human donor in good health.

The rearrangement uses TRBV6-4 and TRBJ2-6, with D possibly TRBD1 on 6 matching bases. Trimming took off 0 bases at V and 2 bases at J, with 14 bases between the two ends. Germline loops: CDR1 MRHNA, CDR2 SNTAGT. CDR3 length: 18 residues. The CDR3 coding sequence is TGTGCCAGCAGTGACTCGAACAGGGTGGTGACTGGGGCCAACGTCCTGACTTTC. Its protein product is CASSDSNRVVTGANVLTF.

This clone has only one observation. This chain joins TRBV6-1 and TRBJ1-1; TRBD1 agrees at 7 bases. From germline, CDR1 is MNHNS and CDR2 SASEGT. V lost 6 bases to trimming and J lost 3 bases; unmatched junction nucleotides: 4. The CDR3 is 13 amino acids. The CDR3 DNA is TGTGCCAGCAGCGGACAGGCCTACACTGAAGCTTTCTTT. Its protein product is CASSGQAYTEAFF.

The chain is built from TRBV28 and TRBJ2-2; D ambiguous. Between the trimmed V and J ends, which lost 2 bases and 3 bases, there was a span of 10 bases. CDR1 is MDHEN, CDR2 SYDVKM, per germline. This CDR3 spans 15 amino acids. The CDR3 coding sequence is TGTGCCAGCAGTTTAGAGCGTGTGGACACCGGGGAGCTGTTTTTT. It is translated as CASSLERVDTGELFF. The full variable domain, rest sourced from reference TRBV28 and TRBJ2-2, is DVKVTQSSRYLVKRTGEKVFLECVQDMDHENMFWYRQDPGLGLRLIYFSYDVKMKEKGDIPEGYSVSREKKERFSLILESASTNQTSMYLCASSLERVDTGELFFGEGSRLTVL.

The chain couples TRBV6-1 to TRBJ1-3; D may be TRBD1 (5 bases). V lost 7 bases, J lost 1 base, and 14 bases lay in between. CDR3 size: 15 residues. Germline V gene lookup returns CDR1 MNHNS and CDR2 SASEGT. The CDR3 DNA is TGTGCCAGCAACCAGGGTCGTATTTCTGGAAACACCATATATTTT. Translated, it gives CASNQGRISGNTIYF.